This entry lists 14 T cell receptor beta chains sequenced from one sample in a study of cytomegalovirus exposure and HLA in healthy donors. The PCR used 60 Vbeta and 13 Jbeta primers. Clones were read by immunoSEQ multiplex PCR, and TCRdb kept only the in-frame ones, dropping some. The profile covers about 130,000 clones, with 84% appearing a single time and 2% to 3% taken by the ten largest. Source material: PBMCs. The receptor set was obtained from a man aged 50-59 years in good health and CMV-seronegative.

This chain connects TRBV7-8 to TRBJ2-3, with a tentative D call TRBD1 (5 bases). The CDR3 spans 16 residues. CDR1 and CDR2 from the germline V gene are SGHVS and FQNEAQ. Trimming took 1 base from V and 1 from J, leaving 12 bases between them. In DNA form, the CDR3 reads TGTGCCAGCAGCTTAGTAGGGTGGGGCCGCACAGATACGCAGTATTTT. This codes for CASSLVGWGRTDTQYF.

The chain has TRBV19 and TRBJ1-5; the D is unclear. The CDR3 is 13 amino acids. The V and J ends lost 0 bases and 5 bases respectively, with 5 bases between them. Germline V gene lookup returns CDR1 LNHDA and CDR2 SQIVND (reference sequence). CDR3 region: CASSIDRDQPQHF. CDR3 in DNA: TGTGCCAGTAGTATAGATCGGGATCAGCCCCAGCATTTT.

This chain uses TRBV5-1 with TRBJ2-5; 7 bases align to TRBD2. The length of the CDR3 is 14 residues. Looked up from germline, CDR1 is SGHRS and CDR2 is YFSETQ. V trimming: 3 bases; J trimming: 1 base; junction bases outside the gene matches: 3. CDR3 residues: CASSSSGTQETQYF. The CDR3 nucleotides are TGCGCCAGCAGCTCCAGCGGGACCCAAGAGACCCAGTACTTC.

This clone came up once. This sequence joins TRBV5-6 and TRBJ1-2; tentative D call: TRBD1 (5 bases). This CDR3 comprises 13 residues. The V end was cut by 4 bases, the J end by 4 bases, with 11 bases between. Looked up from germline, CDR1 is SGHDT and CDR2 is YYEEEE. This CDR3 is CASSAQDTYGYTF. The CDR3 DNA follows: TGTGCCAGCAGCGCACAGGACACCTATGGCTACACCTTC.

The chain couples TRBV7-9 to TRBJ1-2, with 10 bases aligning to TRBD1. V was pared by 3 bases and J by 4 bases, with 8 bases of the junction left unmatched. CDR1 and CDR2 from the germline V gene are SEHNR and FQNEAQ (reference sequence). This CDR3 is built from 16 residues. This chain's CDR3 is CASSFGTGEVTYGYTF. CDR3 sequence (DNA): TGTGCCAGCAGCTTTGGGACAGGGGAGGTTACCTATGGCTACACCTTC.

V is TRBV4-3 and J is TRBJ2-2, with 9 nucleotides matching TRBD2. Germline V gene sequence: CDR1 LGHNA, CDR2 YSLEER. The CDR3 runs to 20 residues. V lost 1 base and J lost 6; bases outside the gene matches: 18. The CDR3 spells CASSQVLAVVGGGGAGELFF. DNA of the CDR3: TGCGCCAGCAGCCAAGTTCTCGCGGTGGTCGGCGGGGGGGGCGCCGGGGAGCTGTTTTTT.

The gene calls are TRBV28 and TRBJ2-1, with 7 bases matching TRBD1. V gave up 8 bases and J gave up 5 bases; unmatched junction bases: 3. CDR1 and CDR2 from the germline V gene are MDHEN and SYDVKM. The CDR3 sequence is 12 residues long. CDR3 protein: CASGGQHNEQFF. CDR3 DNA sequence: TGTGCCAGCGGGGGACAGCACAATGAGCAGTTCTTC.

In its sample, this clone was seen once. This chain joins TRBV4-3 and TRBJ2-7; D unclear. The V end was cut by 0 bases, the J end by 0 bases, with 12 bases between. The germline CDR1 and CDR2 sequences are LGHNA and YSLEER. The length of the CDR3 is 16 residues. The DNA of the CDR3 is TGCGCCAGCAGCCAAGAAACTTTTGACAACTCCTACGAGCAGTACTTC. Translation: CASSQETFDNSYEQYF.

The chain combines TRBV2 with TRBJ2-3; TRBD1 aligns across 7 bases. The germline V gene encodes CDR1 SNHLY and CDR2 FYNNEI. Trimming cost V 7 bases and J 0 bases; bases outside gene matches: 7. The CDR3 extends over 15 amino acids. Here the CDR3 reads CASKPGTASTDTQYF. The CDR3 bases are TGTGCCAGCAAGCCAGGGACAGCTAGCACAGATACGCAGTATTTT.

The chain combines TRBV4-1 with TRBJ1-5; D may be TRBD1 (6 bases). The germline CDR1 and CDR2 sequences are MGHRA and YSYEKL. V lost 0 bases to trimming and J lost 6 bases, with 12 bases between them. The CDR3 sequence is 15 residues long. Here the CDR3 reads CASSQEMSRGQPQHF. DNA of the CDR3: TGCGCCAGCAGCCAAGAAATGAGCAGGGGTCAGCCCCAGCATTTT.

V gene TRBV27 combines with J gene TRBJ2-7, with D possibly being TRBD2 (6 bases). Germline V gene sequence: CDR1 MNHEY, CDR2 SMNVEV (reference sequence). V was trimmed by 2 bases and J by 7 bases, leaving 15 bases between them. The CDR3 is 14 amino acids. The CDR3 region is CASSLAAGFGEQYF. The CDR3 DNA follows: TGTGCCAGCAGTTTAGCGGCGGGGTTTGGGGAGCAGTACTTC.

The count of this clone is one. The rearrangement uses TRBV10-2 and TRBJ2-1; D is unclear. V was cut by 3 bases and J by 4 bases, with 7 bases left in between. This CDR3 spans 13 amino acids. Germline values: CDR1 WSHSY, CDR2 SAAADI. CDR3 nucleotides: TGCGCCAGCAGTGATCCTATGTACAATGAGCAGTTCTTC. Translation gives CASSDPMYNEQFF.

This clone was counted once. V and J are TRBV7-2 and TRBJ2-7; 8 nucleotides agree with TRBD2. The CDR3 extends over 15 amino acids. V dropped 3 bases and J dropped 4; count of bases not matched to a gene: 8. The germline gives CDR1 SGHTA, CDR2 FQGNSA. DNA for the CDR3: TGTGCCAGCAGCTTTTCGTTCACTAGCGGTTACGAGCAGTACTTC. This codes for CASSFSFTSGYEQYF. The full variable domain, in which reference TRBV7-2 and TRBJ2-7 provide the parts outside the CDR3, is GAGVSQSPSNKVTEKGKDVELRCDPISGHTALYWYRQSLGQGLEFLIYFQGNSAPDKSGLPSDRFSAERTGGSVSTLTIQRTQQEDSAVYLCASSFSFTSGYEQYFGPGTRLTVT.

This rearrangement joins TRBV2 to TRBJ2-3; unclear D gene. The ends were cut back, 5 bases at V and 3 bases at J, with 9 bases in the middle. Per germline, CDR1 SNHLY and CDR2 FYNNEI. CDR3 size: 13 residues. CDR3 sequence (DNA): TGTGCCAGCAGTTCTGGCTTGACAGATACGCAGTATTTT. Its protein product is CASSSGLTDTQYF.